The 20 T cell receptor beta chains below were found in one sample sequenced in a study of blood T cell repertoires in COVID-19. Only in-frame clones appear in the TCRdb table, and some are missing; sequencing was by immunoSEQ multiplex PCR. The sample includes under 250,000 clones, approximately 90% of them seen just once. The specimen sequenced was peripheral blood. These receptors were obtained from a man aged 25-45 years with COVID-19, enrolled during active disease.

The V gene is TRBV30, the J gene TRBJ1-2; D call uncertain. The CDR3 sequence is 13 residues long. V was clipped by 2 bases and J by 4 bases, with 11 bases between them. Germline CDR1 reads GTSNPN; CDR2 reads SVGIG (reference sequence). CDR3 bases: TGTGCCTGGAGTATCCAGGATTTCTATGGCTACACCTTC. Amino acid sequence: CAWSIQDFYGYTF.

As DNA, the CDR3 is TGTGCCAGCAAGGCTAGCGGGAGCCACAATGAGCAGTTCTTC. Its translation: CASKASGSHNEQFF. This rearrangement joins TRBV6-5 to TRBJ2-1, with 10 nucleotides matching TRBD2. The V gene end was trimmed by 7 bases and the J gene end by 5 bases; junction bases not matched to a gene: 5. Germline-derived CDR1 and CDR2 are MNHEY and SVGAGI. The CDR3 consists of 14 residues.

J is TRBJ2-3 and V is TRBV5-6; TRBD2 might be the D (6 bases). This CDR3 is built from 16 residues. From germline, CDR1 is SGHDT and CDR2 YYEEEE. Trimming stripped 2 bases from V and 2 bases from J, with 15 bases between. DNA of the CDR3: TGTGCCAGCAGCTTCACTGGGGGGTGGGACACAGATACGCAGTATTTT. This translates into CASSFTGGWDTDTQYF.

This rearrangement joins TRBV24-1 to TRBJ2-7; tentatively, D is TRBD2 (5 bases). This CDR3 has 13 amino acids. V was cut by 7 bases and J by 3 bases, with 12 bases left in between. Germline CDR1 and CDR2: KGHDR and SFDVKD. CDR3 amino acids: CATSRTGVYEQYF. The CDR3 bases are TGTGCCACCAGCCGGACTGGAGTCTACGAGCAGTACTTC.

This clone was seen a handful of times. The chain uses TRBV4-2 and TRBJ2-1, with a tentative D call TRBD1 (5 bases). Germline CDR1 LGHNA, CDR2 YNFKEQ. CDR3 size: 14 residues. Trimming took 8 bases from V and 1 from J, leaving 12 bases between them. CDR3 sequence reads: CASALRGSYNEQFF. The CDR3 DNA is TGTGCCAGCGCCCTAAGGGGTTCCTACAATGAGCAGTTCTTC.

The chain has TRBV4-3 and TRBJ1-2; the match to TRBD1 covers 9 bases. V gave up 1 base and J gave up 8 bases; unmatched junction bases: 8. The germline gives CDR1 LGHNA, CDR2 YSLEER. The CDR3 length is 15 residues. The CDR3 DNA reads as TGCGCCAGCAGCCAAGTAACAGGGGGCGCTTCGGGCTACACCTTC. Translated: CASSQVTGGASGYTF.

This clone was detected a few times. The junction shows a germline mismatch at one end, possibly a read error. The rearrangement uses TRBV29-1 and TRBJ1-1; tentatively, D is TRBD1 (5 bases). Germline values: CDR1 SQVTM, CDR2 ANQGSEA. The CDR3 runs to 8 residues. CDR3 region: CSAPGQAF. In nucleotides, the CDR3 is TGCAGCGCTCCAGGGCAGGCGTTT.

This clone was counted between two and nine times. The genes are TRBV2 and TRBJ1-2, with D perhaps TRBD1 (5 bases). Germline assignment: CDR1 SNHLY and CDR2 FYNNEI. This CDR3 region has 14 residues. The V end lost 3 bases, the J end lost 4 bases, and 12 bases lay between the germline ends. The CDR3 nucleotides read TGTGCCAGCAGTGACGAGACAGCCTTCTATGGCTACACCTTC. Translated, it gives CASSDETAFYGYTF.

This clone appeared once. This rearrangement joins TRBV15 to TRBJ2-1; 8 bases match TRBD2. The CDR3 length is 19 residues. V dropped 0 bases and J dropped 3; count of bases not matched to a gene: 13. CDR1 LNHNV and CDR2 YYDKDF come from the germline V gene (reference sequence). CDR3 region: CATSREGIGAGAGYNEQFF. The CDR3 bases are TGTGCCACCAGCAGAGAGGGTATAGGAGCGGGGGCCGGCTACAATGAGCAGTTCTTC. The whole variable domain, filled in from reference TRBV15 and TRBJ2-1, reads DAMVIQNPRYQVTQFGKPVTLSCSQTLNHNVMYWYQQKSSQAPKLLFHYYDKDFNNEADTPDNFQSRRPNTSFCFLDIRSPGLGDTAMYLCATSREGIGAGAGYNEQFFGPGTRLTVL.

V is TRBV24-1 and J is TRBJ1-4, with unresolved D. The germline CDR1 and CDR2 sequences are KGHDR and SFDVKD. CDR3 length equals 15 residues. V was clipped by 3 bases and J by 7 bases, with 14 bases between them. The CDR3 DNA reads TGTGCCACCAGTGATGGTCGAGGCACCGGTGAAAAACTGTTTTTT. It translates to CATSDGRGTGEKLFF.

The chain joins TRBV19 to TRBJ1-1, with unresolved D. Germline CDR1 LNHDA, CDR2 SQIVND (reference sequence). This CDR3 has 13 residues. V lost 4 bases and J lost 4, with 10 bases in between. CDR3 coding DNA: TGTGCCAGTAGTAGCCTTTCCGGCACTGAAGCTTTCTTT. The encoded protein is CASSSLSGTEAFF.

The chain combines TRBV2 with TRBJ2-3; tentative D call: TRBD2 (5 bases). Deletions cut 5 bases from V and 0 bases from J, with 12 bases between. This CDR3 region has 15 residues. The germline gives CDR1 SNHLY, CDR2 FYNNEI. The CDR3 spells CASSTRGSSTDTQYF. The DNA for the CDR3 is TGTGCCAGCAGTACCCGGGGATCTAGCACAGATACGCAGTATTTT.

The chain uses TRBV7-2 and TRBJ1-6; tentatively, D is TRBD1 (6 bases). The CDR3 covers 16 residues. The germline V gene encodes CDR1 SGHTA and CDR2 FQGNSA. V was cut by 0 bases and J by 9 bases, with 15 bases left in between. The CDR3 spells CASSLALAGASSPLHF. The CDR3 bases are TGTGCCAGCAGCTTAGCCTTGGCAGGGGCATCTTCACCCCTCCACTTT. Based on the CDR3 plus reference TRBV7-2 and TRBJ1-6, the full variable domain is GAGVSQSPSNKVTEKGKDVELRCDPISGHTALYWYRQSLGQGLEFLIYFQGNSAPDKSGLPSDRFSAERTGGSVSTLTIQRTQQEDSAVYLCASSLALAGASSPLHFGNGTRLTVT.

CDR3 in DNA: TGTGCCAGCAGCTTAGCAGGACAGGGTTACTCTGAAGCTTTCTTT. As protein: CASSLAGQGYSEAFF. The rearrangement joins TRBV7-6 to TRBJ1-1; 8 bases fit TRBD1. From germline, CDR1 is SGHVS and CDR2 FNYEAQ. J gave up 6 bases and V 0 bases, and 6 bases lay outside the gene matches. This CDR3 is 15 amino acids long.

The V call is TRBV29-1, the J call TRBJ1-2; 8 bases align to TRBD1. The V gene end was trimmed by 6 bases and the J gene end by 4 bases; junction bases not matched to a gene: 7. Per the germline V gene, CDR1 is SQVTM and CDR2 is ANQGSEA. This CDR3 contains 13 residues. CDR3 bases: TGCAGCGTCTCAGGGGGCGGGGGCTATGGCTACACCTTC. Translated, it gives CSVSGGGGYGYTF.

V is TRBV11-2 and J is TRBJ2-6; a weak D match, TRBD1 (5 bases). Trimming removed 2 bases at V and 3 bases at J, with 17 bases between. Germline CDR1 is SGHAT and CDR2 is FQNNGV. The CDR3 contains 18 residues. This CDR3 reads CASSLFSLRGVGANVLTF. CDR3 DNA: TGTGCCAGCAGCTTATTTAGCCTTAGGGGCGTTGGGGCCAACGTCCTGACTTTC. Full variable domain (outside the CDR3, taken from reference TRBV11-2 and TRBJ2-6): EAGVAQSPRYKIIEKRQSVAFWCNPISGHATLYWYQQILGQGPKLLIQFQNNGVVDDSQLPKDRFSAERLKGVDSTLKIQPAKLEDSAVYLCASSLFSLRGVGANVLTFGAGSRLTVL.

The J gene is TRBJ1-3, the V gene TRBV6-6, with D maybe TRBD1 (5 bases). Per the germline V gene, CDR1 is MNHNY and CDR2 is SVGAGI (reference sequence). Between the trimmed V and J ends, which lost 6 bases and 2 bases, there was a span of 8 bases. The CDR3 length is 13 residues. CDR3 loop: CASRGGAGNTIYF. CDR3 nucleotide sequence: TGTGCCAGCAGGGGGGGGGCTGGAAACACCATATATTTT.

This chain joins TRBV18 and TRBJ2-7; a possible D gene is TRBD1 (6 bases). From germline, CDR1 is KGHSH and CDR2 LQKENI. The CDR3 is 14 amino acids. The V end lost 3 bases, the J end lost 3 bases, and 12 bases lay between the germline ends. The CDR3 loop reads CASSPRDTFYEQYF. The CDR3 nucleotides are TGTGCCAGCTCACCCCGGGACACTTTCTACGAGCAGTACTTC. Together with reference TRBV18 and TRBJ2-7, the CDR3 gives the full variable domain: NAGVMQNPRHLVRRRGQEARLRCSPMKGHSHVYWYRQLPEEGLKFMVYLQKENIIDESGMPKERFSAEFPKEGPSILRIQQVVRGDSAAYFCASSPRDTFYEQYFGPGTRLTVT.

The rearrangement uses TRBV5-6 and TRBJ1-2, with 8 nucleotides matching TRBD1. Germline loops: CDR1 SGHDT, CDR2 YYEEEE. Trimming took 4 bases from V and 4 from J; bases not matched to a gene: 9. CDR3 length: 15 residues. This CDR3 is CASSRGQVPPYGYTF. As DNA, the CDR3 is TGTGCCAGCAGCCGGGGACAGGTACCTCCCTATGGCTACACCTTC.

The J gene is TRBJ2-1, the V gene TRBV6-2 or TRBV6-3, with TRBD1 identical over 10 bases. Germline CDR1 reads MNHEY; CDR2 reads SVGEGT. V lost 1 base and J lost 2; bases outside the gene matches: 5. The CDR3 is 17 residues long. This CDR3 is CASSYLTGGSTYNEQFF. The CDR3 DNA is TGTGCCAGCAGTTACTTGACAGGGGGCTCAACCTACAATGAGCAGTTCTTC.